Listed here are 23 T cell receptor beta chains from one sample, sequenced in a study of T cells after posttransplantation cyclophosphamide. The naive gate required viable CD3+CD4+ or CD3+CD8+ cells with CCR7+CD45RA+CD45RO-CD95-CD27+CD28+ phenotype. Clones were read by immunoSEQ multiplex PCR, and TCRdb kept only the in-frame ones, dropping some. The table lists about 15,000 clones, around 95% of them singletons, with around 0.26% in the top ten. Sequenced sample: naive CD4+ T cells sorted from blood. The source is a woman between 45 and 65 years old in good health and a related stem cell transplant donor.

The chain recombines TRBV14 with TRBJ2-1; 11 nucleotides align to TRBD2. This CDR3 has 15 residues. Trimming removed 1 base from V and 4 bases from J; junction bases left unmatched: 0. CDR1 and CDR2 from the germline V gene are SGHDN and FVKESK. CDR3 loop: CASSQGLAGYNEQFF. DNA for the CDR3: TGTGCCAGCAGCCAAGGACTAGCGGGATACAATGAGCAGTTCTTC.

The V call is TRBV6-6, the J call TRBJ1-1; D possibly corresponds to TRBD1 (5 bases). The V and J ends lost 2 bases and 1 base respectively, with 8 bases between them. The CDR3 has 14 amino acids. CDR1 is MNHNY, CDR2 SVGAGI, per germline (reference sequence). The CDR3 region has the DNA TGTGCCAGCAGTTACGGCGGGGGGAACACTGAAGCTTTCTTT. This codes for CASSYGGGNTEAFF.

The chain combines TRBV28 with TRBJ2-7; TRBD2 aligns across 8 bases. CDR1 is MDHEN, CDR2 SYDVKM, per germline. The CDR3 is 13 residues long. J lost 4 bases, V lost 6 bases, and 5 bases had no gene match. The CDR3, as DNA: TGTGCCAGCAGCCCGGGAGGGGCATACGAGCAGTACTTC. It translates to CASSPGGAYEQYF.

The chain couples TRBV10-2 to TRBJ2-1; 15 bases agree with TRBD2. This CDR3 has 16 residues. Trimming at V came to 7 bases and at J to 5 bases, leaving 6 bases not matched to a gene. Germline V gene sequence: CDR1 WSHSY, CDR2 SAAADI. CDR3 nucleotide sequence: TGCGCCAGCAACGGACTAGCGGGAGGGCTCAACAATGAGCAGTTCTTC. It codes for CASNGLAGGLNNEQFF.

The V call is TRBV5-1, the J call TRBJ2-3, with D perhaps matching TRBD2 (6 bases). From germline, CDR1 is SGHRS and CDR2 YFSETQ. There are 14 residues in the CDR3. V lost 4 bases and J lost 0, with 9 bases in between. The CDR3 spells CASSVSGSTDTQYF. As DNA, the CDR3 is TGCGCCAGCAGCGTAAGCGGGAGCACAGATACGCAGTATTTT.

V gene TRBV11-3 combines with J gene TRBJ2-7, with 9 bases lining up with TRBD1. CDR3 length: 11 residues. Germline-derived CDR1 and CDR2 are SGHNT and YENEEA. J was trimmed by 11 bases and V by 5 bases; bases with no gene match: 4. CDR3 nucleotides: TGTGCCAGCAGCCAGGGGACAGGGAAGTACTTC. Translation: CASSQGTGKYF.

This chain links TRBV19 with TRBJ2-4, with 13 positions matching TRBD2. The CDR3 extends over 20 amino acids. J lost 0 bases, V lost 0 bases, and 8 bases had no gene match. Germline CDR1 is LNHDA and CDR2 is SQIVND (reference sequence). The CDR3 nucleotides are TGTGCCAGTAGTATAGATTGGACTAGCGGGAGTCCACTAGCCAAAAACATTCAGTACTTC. Its translation: CASSIDWTSGSPLAKNIQYF.

J is TRBJ2-2 and V is TRBV11-3; 10 bases are shared with TRBD1. CDR1 and CDR2 (germline): SGHNT, YENEEA. Trimming removed 6 bases from V and 0 bases from J; junction bases left unmatched: 10. This CDR3 has 18 residues. The CDR3 reads CASSFAWDRGSNTGELFF. CDR3 DNA: TGTGCCAGCAGTTTTGCGTGGGACAGGGGCTCGAACACCGGGGAGCTGTTTTTT.

The chain links TRBV6-1 to TRBJ1-2, with TRBD1 matching over 9 bases. The CDR3 totals 16 residues. V was pared by 2 bases and J by 4 bases, with 8 bases of the junction left unmatched. CDR1 and CDR2 (germline): MNHNS, SASEGT. Here the CDR3 reads CASSELRDRVTYGYTF. CDR3 nucleotides: TGTGCCAGCAGTGAACTGAGGGACAGGGTTACCTATGGCTACACCTTC.

The chain uses TRBV4-1 and TRBJ1-6; D ambiguous. In germline, CDR1 is MGHRA, CDR2 YSYEKL. Between the trimmed V and J ends, which lost 1 base and 8 bases, there was a span of 6 bases. The CDR3 extends over 13 amino acids. The CDR3 protein is CASSQVVYSPLHF. The CDR3 coding sequence is TGCGCCAGCAGCCAAGTCGTTTATTCACCCCTCCACTTT.

The rearrangement links TRBV7-6 to TRBJ2-7; TRBD2 matches at 12 bases. V trimming: 4 bases; J trimming: 4 bases; junction bases outside the gene matches: 11. Germline V gives CDR1 SGHVS, CDR2 FNYEAQ. This CDR3 comprises 17 residues. DNA of the CDR3: TGTGCCAGCAGCTCCCCTCATCGACTAGCGGGAGATTACGAGCAGTACTTC. It is translated as CASSSPHRLAGDYEQYF.

The chain carries TRBV11-2 and TRBJ1-1; D is possibly TRBD1 (5 bases). The germline V gene has CDR1 SGHAT and CDR2 FQNNGV. V was pared by 6 bases and J by 5 bases, with 13 bases between. The length of the CDR3 is 13 residues. The CDR3 bases are TGTGCCAGCAGTCCAGGGTTTAGTACTGAAGCTTTCTTT. Translated: CASSPGFSTEAFF. Drawing the rest from reference TRBV11-2 and TRBJ1-1, the complete variable domain is EAGVAQSPRYKIIEKRQSVAFWCNPISGHATLYWYQQILGQGPKLLIQFQNNGVVDDSQLPKDRFSAERLKGVDSTLKIQPAKLEDSAVYLCASSPGFSTEAFFGQGTRLTVV.

In nucleotides, the CDR3 is TGTGCCAGCAGTTACGTAGCGGGAGCAGACTACAATGAGCAGTTCTTC. Translation gives CASSYVAGADYNEQFF. This chain links TRBV6-5 with TRBJ2-1, with 9 bases matching TRBD2. After removal of 2 bases from V and 3 bases from J, the junction contained 5 bases not matched to a gene. Germline CDR1 MNHEY, CDR2 SVGAGI. The CDR3 spans 16 residues.

The chain joins TRBV19 to TRBJ1-2; D perhaps matches TRBD1 (6 bases). The CDR3 totals 14 residues. The germline V gene has CDR1 LNHDA and CDR2 SQIVND (reference sequence). V lost 2 bases and J lost 3, with 10 bases in between. CDR3 sequence: CASSIQGRHYGYTF. DNA for the CDR3: TGTGCCAGTAGTATACAGGGGCGACACTATGGCTACACCTTC.

The chain joins TRBV19 to TRBJ2-1; D possibly corresponds to TRBD2 (6 bases). This CDR3 is built from 12 residues. Germline CDR1 and CDR2: LNHDA and SQIVND (reference sequence). V was cut by 9 bases and J by 9 bases, with 15 bases left in between. DNA for the CDR3: TGTGCCAGCGGGGCGGGGTACGGTGAGCAGTTCTTC. Translation: CASGAGYGEQFF.

The rearrangement uses TRBV7-3 and TRBJ1-1; a possible D gene is TRBD1 (6 bases). This CDR3 comprises 14 residues. The germline V gene has CDR1 SGHTA and CDR2 FQGTGA. Trimming took off 4 bases at V and 2 bases at J, with 11 bases between the two ends. CDR3 coding DNA: TGTGCCAGCAGCTCCGGTGGGGGCAACACTGAAGCTTTCTTT. It translates to CASSSGGGNTEAFF.

The V call is TRBV6-1, the J call TRBJ1-2; 7 nucleotides agree with TRBD1. Germline V gives CDR1 MNHNS, CDR2 SASEGT. V shed 6 bases, J shed 7 bases, and the junction held 11 bases outside the gene matches. The CDR3 has 14 residues. DNA of the CDR3: TGTGCCAGCAGAGGCTTACAGGGGCGGAGTGGCTACACCTTC. It codes for CASRGLQGRSGYTF.

The CDR3 DNA sequence: TGTGCCAGCAGCTACGCCTACAGGGGCGCCGGGGAGCTGTTTTTT. Its translation: CASSYAYRGAGELFF. The chain recombines TRBV14 with TRBJ2-2; 7 nucleotides agree with TRBD1. The V gene's germline CDR1 is SGHDN and CDR2 FVKESK. CDR3 length: 15 amino acids. V lost 5 bases, J lost 6 bases, and 9 bases stayed unmatched.

The chain has TRBV6-6 and TRBJ2-1, with 12 bases matching TRBD1. Germline V gene data show CDR1 as MNHNY and CDR2 as SVGAGI (reference sequence). Unmatched junction bases numbered 11, after V lost 6 bases and J lost 8 bases. CDR3 length: 16 residues. CDR3 DNA: TGTGCCAGCAGCCGCACCGGGACAGGGGGCTGGGATGAGCAGTTCTTC. It specifies CASSRTGTGGWDEQFF.

The V and J genes are TRBV12-5 and TRBJ1-6; TRBD1 matches 7 bases. This CDR3 has 14 amino acids. Germline V lookup: CDR1 LGHNT, CDR2 FRNRAP. V was clipped by 6 bases and J by 7 bases; unmatched bases: 6. The CDR3 DNA sequence: TGTGCTAGTGGCCTAGGGGGCAGAAATTCACCCCTCCACTTT. It encodes CASGLGGRNSPLHF.

The chain joins TRBV9 to TRBJ1-1; 11 bases map to TRBD1. Germline V CDR1 and CDR2: SGDLS, YYNGEE. V gave up 4 bases and J gave up 4 bases; unmatched junction bases: 12. The CDR3 is 17 amino acids. The CDR3 bases are TGTGCCAGCAGCCCATCAGGACAGGGGGCGTTGGGCACTGAAGCTTTCTTT. Protein product: CASSPSGQGALGTEAFF.

Only one count was recorded for this clone. The rearrangement joins TRBV29-1 to TRBJ1-1, with 8 bases matching TRBD1. V was clipped by 7 bases and J by 3 bases; unmatched bases: 13. Germline CDR1 reads SQVTM; CDR2 reads ANQGSEA. The length of the CDR3 is 15 residues. CDR3 region: CSAKGTGGRDTEAFF. The CDR3 DNA is TGCAGCGCCAAGGGGACAGGTGGTAGGGACACTGAAGCTTTCTTT.

V gene TRBV6-1 combines with J gene TRBJ2-6; the D gene is possibly TRBD1 (6 bases). CDR1 is MNHNS, CDR2 SASEGT, per germline. The CDR3 loop spans 18 amino acids. V lost 4 bases and J lost 0, with 16 bases in between. CDR3 nucleotide sequence: TGTGCCAGCAGTGGGTGGGACACCCCCAGCTCTGGGGCCAACGTCCTGACTTTC. This translates into CASSGWDTPSSGANVLTF.